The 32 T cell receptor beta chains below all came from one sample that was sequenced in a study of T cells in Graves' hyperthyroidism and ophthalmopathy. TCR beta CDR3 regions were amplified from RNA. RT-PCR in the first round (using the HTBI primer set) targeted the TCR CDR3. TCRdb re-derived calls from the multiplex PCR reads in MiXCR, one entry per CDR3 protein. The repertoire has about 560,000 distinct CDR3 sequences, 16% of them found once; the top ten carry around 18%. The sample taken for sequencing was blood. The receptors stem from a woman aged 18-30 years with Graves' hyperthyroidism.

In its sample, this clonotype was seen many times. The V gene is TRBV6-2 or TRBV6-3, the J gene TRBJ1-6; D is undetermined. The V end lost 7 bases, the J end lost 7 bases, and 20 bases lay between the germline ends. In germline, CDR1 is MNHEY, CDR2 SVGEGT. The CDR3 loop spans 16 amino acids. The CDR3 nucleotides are TGTGCCAGCATCAAAGGATCGGCAGTCACAAATTCACCCCTCCACTTT. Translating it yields CASIKGSAVTNSPLHF.

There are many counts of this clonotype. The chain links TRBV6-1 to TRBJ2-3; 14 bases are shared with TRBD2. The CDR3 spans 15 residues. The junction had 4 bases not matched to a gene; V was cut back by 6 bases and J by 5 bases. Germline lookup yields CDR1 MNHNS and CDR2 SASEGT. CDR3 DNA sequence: TGTGCCAGCAGGGGACTAGCGGGAGTTTTAGATACGCAGTATTTT. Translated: CASRGLAGVLDTQYF.

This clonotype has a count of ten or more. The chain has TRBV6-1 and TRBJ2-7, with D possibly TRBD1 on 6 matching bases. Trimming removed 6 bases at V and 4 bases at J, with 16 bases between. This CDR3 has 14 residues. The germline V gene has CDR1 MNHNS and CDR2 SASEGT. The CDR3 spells CASRSSGTSYEQYF. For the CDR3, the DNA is TGTGCCAGCAGGTCCTCCGGGACATCTTACGAGCAGTACTTC.

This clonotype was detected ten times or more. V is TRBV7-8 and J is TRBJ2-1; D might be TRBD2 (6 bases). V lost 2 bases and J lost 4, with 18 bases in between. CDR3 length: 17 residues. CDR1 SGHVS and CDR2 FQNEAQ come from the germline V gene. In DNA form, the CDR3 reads TGTGCCAGCAGCTTATTCAGTTGGGGGGAGACGTACAATGAGCAGTTCTTC. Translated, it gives CASSLFSWGETYNEQFF.

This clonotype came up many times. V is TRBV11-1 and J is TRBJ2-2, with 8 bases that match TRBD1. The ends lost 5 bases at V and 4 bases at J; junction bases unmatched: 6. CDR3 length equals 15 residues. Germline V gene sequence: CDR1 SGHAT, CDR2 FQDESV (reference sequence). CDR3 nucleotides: TGTGCCAGCAGCCCAGGACAGGGTGTCACCGGGGAGCTGTTTTTT. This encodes CASSPGQGVTGELFF.

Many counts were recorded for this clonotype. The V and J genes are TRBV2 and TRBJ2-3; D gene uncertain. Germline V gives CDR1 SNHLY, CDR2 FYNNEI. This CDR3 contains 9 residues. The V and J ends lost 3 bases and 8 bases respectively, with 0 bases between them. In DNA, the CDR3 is TGTGCCAGCAGTGATACGCAGTATTTT. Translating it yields CASSDTQYF.

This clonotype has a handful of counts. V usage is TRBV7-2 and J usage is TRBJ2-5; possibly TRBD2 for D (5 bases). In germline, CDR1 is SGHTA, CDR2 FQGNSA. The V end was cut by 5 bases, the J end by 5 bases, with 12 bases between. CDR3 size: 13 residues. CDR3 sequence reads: CASSPRGFETQYF. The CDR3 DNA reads TGTGCCAGCAGCCCCCGGGGATTCGAGACCCAGTACTTC.

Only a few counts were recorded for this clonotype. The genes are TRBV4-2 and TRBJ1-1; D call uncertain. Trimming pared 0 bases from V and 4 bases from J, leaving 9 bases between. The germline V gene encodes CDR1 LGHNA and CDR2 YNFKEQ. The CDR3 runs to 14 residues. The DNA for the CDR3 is TGTGCCAGCAGCCAAGAAACGGCAGTCACTGAAGCTTTCTTT. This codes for CASSQETAVTEAFF.

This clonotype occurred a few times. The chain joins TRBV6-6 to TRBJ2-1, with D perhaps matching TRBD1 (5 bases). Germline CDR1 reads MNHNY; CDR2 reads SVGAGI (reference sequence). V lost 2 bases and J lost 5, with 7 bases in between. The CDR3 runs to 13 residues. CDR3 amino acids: CASSYRGNNEQFF. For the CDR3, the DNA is TGTGCCAGCAGTTACAGGGGAAACAATGAGCAGTTCTTC.

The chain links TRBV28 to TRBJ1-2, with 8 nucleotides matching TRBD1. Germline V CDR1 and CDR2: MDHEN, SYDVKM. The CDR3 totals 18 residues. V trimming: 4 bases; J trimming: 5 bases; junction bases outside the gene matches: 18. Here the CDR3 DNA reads TGTGCCAGCAGTTCCTCCCCCATCCCCCAGGGGGCGGTTTATGGCTACACCTTC. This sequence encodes CASSSSPIPQGAVYGYTF.

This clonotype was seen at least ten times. The CDR3 bases are TGTGCCAGCAGTTTCTACCTCTCTGGGGCCAACGTCCTGACTTTC. The encoded protein is CASSFYLSGANVLTF. This sequence joins TRBV12-3 or TRBV12-4 and TRBJ2-6; D is unclear. Trimming stripped 3 bases from V and 0 bases from J, with 6 bases between. The CDR3 length is 15 residues.

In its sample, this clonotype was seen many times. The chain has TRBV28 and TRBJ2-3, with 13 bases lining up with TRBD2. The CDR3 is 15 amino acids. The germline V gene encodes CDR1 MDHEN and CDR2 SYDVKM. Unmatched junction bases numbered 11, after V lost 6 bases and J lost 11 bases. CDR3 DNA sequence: TGTGCCAGCAGCACACTAGCGGGAGGGCTGGGGGGGCAGTATTTT. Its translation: CASSTLAGGLGGQYF.

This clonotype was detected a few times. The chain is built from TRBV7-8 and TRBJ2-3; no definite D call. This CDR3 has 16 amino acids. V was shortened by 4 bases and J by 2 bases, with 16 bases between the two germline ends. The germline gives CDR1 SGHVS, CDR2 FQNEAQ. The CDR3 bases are TGTGCCAGCAGCTCCCTACGTGGGGAACCCACAGATACGCAGTATTTT. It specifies CASSSLRGEPTDTQYF.

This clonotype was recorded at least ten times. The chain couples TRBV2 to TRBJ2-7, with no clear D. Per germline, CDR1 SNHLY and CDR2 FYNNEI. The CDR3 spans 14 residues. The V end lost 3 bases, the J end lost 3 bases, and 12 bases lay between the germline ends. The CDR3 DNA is TGTGCCAGCAGTGAGGTACGGAATATCTACGAGCAGTACTTC. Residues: CASSEVRNIYEQYF.

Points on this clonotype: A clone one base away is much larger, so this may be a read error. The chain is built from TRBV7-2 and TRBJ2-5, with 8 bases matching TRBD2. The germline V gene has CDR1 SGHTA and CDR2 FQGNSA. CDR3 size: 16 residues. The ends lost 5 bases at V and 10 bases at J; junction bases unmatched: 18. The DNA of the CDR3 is TGTGCCAGCAGCCCGAAAGGACTAGCCCCCCTGAAGATCCAGTACTTC. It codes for CASSPKGLAPLKIQYF.

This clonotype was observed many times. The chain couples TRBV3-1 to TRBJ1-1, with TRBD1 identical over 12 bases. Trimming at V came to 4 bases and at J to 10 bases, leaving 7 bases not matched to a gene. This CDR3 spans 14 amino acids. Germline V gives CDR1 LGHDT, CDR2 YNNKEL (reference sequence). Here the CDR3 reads CASSLEGQGAGAFF. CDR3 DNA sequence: TGTGCCAGCAGCCTGGAGGGACAGGGGGCTGGAGCTTTCTTT.

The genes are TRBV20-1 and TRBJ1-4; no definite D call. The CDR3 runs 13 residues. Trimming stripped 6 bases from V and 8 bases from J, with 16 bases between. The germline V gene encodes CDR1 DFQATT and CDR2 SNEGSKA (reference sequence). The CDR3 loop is CSAGPVLGEKLFF. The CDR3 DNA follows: TGCAGTGCGGGCCCCGTTTTAGGCGAAAAACTGTTTTTT.

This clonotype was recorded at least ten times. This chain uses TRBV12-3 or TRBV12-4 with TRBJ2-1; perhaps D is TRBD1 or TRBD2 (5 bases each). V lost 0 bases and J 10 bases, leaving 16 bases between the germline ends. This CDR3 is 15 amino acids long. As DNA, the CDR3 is TGTGCCAGCAGTTTAGCCGGGACCCCGTGGGGGGAGCAGTTCTTC. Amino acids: CASSLAGTPWGEQFF.

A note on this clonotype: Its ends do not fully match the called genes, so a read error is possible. In DNA, the CDR3 is TGTGCCAGCAGTCGAGATCAGACTAGCTCCCACGAGCAGTACTTC. It is translated as CASSRDQTSSHEQYF. The chain couples TRBV28 to TRBJ2-7, with 7 bases identical to TRBD2. Germline V CDR1 and CDR2: MDHEN, SYDVKM. This CDR3 comprises 15 residues. Drawing the rest from reference TRBV28 and TRBJ2-7, the complete variable domain is DVKVTQSSRYLVKRTGEKVFLECVQDMDHENMFWYRQDPGLGLRLIYFSYDVKMKEKGDIPEGYSVSREKKERFSLILESASTNQTSMYLCASSRDQTSSHEQYFGPGTRLTVT.

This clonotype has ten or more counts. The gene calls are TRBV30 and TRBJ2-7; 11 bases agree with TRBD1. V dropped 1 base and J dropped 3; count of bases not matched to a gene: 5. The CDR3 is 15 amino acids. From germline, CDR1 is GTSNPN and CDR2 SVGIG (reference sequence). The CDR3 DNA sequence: TGTGCCTGGAGTGGGACAGGGGGCGGTAACTACGAGCAGTACTTC. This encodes CAWSGTGGGNYEQYF.

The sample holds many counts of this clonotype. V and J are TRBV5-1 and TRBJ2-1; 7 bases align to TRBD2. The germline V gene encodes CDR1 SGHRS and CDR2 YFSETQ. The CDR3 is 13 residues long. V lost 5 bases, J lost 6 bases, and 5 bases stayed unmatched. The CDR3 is CASRAGSPNEQFF. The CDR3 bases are TGCGCCAGCAGAGCGGGATCCCCCAATGAGCAGTTCTTC.

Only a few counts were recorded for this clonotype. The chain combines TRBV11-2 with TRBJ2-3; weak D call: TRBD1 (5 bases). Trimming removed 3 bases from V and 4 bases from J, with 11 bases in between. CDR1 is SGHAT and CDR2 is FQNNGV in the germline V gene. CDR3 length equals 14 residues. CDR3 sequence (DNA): TGTGCCAGCAGCTTTTCAACAGGCTCAGATACGCAGTATTTT. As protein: CASSFSTGSDTQYF.

The CDR3 coding sequence is TGTGCCACAGGACAGGGGAAAGATACGCAGTATTTT. Protein product: CATGQGKDTQYF. This sequence joins TRBV24-1 and TRBJ2-3, with TRBD1 matching 9 bases. The CDR3 spans 12 residues. Unmatched junction bases numbered 3, after V lost 10 bases and J lost 5 bases. The germline V gene encodes CDR1 KGHDR and CDR2 SFDVKD.

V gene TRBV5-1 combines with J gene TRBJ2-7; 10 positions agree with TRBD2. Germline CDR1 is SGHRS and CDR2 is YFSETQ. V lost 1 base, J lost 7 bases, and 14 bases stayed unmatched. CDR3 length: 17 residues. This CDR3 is CASSLRTSGATSNEQYF. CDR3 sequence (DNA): TGCGCCAGCAGCTTGCGGACTAGCGGAGCCACGTCCAATGAGCAGTACTTC.

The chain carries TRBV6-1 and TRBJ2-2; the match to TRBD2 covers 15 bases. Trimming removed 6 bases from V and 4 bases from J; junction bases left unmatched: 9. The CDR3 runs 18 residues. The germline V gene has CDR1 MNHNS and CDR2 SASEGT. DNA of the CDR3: TGTGCCAGCAGCCCTACCCGGACTAGCGGGGGGGCCACCGGGGAGCTGTTTTTT. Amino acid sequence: CASSPTRTSGGATGELFF.

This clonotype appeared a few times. The CDR3 is CASSPGGGPQHF. The CDR3 nucleotides are TGTGCCAGCAGCCCAGGGGGCGGGCCCCAGCATTTT. The V call is TRBV7-9, the J call TRBJ1-5, with 8 bases identical to TRBD1. The length of the CDR3 is 12 residues. V shed 5 bases, J shed 9 bases, and the junction held 3 bases outside the gene matches. Germline CDR1 and CDR2: SEHNR and FQNEAQ (reference sequence).

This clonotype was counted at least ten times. The chain's CDR3 is CASSLRDRARLNYGYTF. The CDR3 DNA reads as TGTGCCAGCAGTTTAAGGGACAGGGCTCGCCTTAACTATGGCTACACCTTC. The J gene is TRBJ1-2, the V gene TRBV28; 9 bases match TRBD1. The length of the CDR3 is 17 residues. V trimming: 2 bases; J trimming: 1 base; junction bases outside the gene matches: 8. Germline CDR1 MDHEN, CDR2 SYDVKM.

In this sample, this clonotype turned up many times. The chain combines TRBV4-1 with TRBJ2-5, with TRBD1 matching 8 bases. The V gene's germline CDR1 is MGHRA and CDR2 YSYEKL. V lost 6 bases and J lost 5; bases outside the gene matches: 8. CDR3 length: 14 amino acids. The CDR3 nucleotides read TGCGCCAGCAGACGGGCAGGGGGCAGGGAGACCCAGTACTTC. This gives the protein CASRRAGGRETQYF.

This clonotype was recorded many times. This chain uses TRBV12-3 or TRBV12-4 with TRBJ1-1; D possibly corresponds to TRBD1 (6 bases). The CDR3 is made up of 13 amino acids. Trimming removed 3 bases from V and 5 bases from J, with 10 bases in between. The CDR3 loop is CASSFPGETEAFF. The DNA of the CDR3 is TGTGCCAGCAGTTTCCCAGGGGAGACTGAAGCTTTCTTT.

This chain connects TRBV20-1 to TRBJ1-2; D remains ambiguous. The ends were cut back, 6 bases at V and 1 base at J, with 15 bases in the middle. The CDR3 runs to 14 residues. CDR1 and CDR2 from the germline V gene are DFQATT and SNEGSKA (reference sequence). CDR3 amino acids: CSAKSPPFNYGYTF. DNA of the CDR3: TGCAGTGCCAAGTCACCTCCTTTTAACTATGGCTACACCTTC.

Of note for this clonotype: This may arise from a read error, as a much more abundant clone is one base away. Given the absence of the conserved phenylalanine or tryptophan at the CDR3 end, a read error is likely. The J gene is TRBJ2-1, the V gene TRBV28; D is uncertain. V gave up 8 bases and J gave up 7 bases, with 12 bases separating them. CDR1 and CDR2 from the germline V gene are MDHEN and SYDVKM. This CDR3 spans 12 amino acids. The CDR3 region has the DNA TGTGCCAGCTGCAAAGTCAGGAATGAGCAGTTCCTC. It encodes CASCKVRNEQFL.

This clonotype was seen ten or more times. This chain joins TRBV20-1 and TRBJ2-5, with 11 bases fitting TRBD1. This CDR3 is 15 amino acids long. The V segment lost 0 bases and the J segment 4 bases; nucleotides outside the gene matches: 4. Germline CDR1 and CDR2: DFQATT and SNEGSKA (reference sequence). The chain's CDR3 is CSARDRTGGAETQYF. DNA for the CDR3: TGCAGTGCTAGAGATCGGACAGGGGGCGCAGAGACCCAGTACTTC.